This T cell receptor (beta chain) was found in a study of T-cell memory formation after mild COVID-19. Study-wide background: TCR clustering was largely donor specific. Broader study findings: There was no confirmation that second-wave clones peaking on day 37 were SARS-CoV-2 specific. Shrinking CD4+ clones were chiefly CM and EM; CD8+ ones were chiefly EMRA.

cDNA libraries for TCR alpha and TCR beta, carrying sample barcodes and UMIs, came from 5'RACE with constant-segment primers. TCRdb fed the 5' RACE reads into MiXCR, producing one record per CDR3 protein. Of approximately 150,000 distinct CDR3 sequences listed, over 10% are singletons. To note about this clonotype: Its antigen is unidentified.

The CDR3 is 15 amino acids. The V end lost 2 bases, the J end lost 0 bases, and 10 bases lay between the germline ends. Germline loops: CDR1 SGHRS, CDR2 YFSETQ. This rearrangement joins TRBV5-1 to TRBJ2-3; TRBD2 might be the D (5 bases). The sample taken for sequencing was PBMCs or a T cell subset sorted from them (not recorded which). The sequence was obtained from a man between 18 and 35 years old who had mild COVID-19 (a few samples of this study predate the infection). Cell type and time point are not known. The chain's CDR3 is CASSLLDSSTDTQYF. CDR3 DNA sequence: TGCGCCAGCAGCTTACTGGACTCTAGCACAGATACGCAGTATTTT. Full variable domain (rest looked up from reference TRBV5-1 and TRBJ2-3): KAGVTQTPRYLIKTRGQQVTLSCSPISGHRSVSWYQQTPGQGLQFLFEYFSETQRNKGNFPGRFSGRQFSNSRSEMNVSTLELGDSALYLCASSLLDSSTDTQYFGPGTRLTVL.